This entry features one TCR beta chain sequence. Antigen specificity is unknown. The protocol was immunoSEQ multiplex PCR, while the TCRdb copy is restricted to in-frame clones and leaves out a portion. The profile shows approximately 70,000 clones, 60% to 75% of them singletons. Germline V gene data show CDR1 as SGDLS and CDR2 as YYNGEE. With 4 bases removed from V and 10 bases from J, the gap between germline ends came to 15 bases. This CDR3 has 13 amino acids. This entry belongs to a study of vaccination effects on CD4 cells after COVID-19. Antigen-specific CD4+ T cell clonotypes were called by their expansion after viral peptide-pool culture in ViraFEST. Scientists isolated CD4+ T cells after a roughly ten-day culture period ended. Their SARS-CoV-2 infection, verified by PCR, occurred between March and December 2020.

The sequence was collected from a human donor who had a prior SARS-CoV-2 infection. The specimen comprised CD4+ T cells from PBMCs cultured with HIV peptides, sampled before COVID-19 vaccination. The sample's subset: HIV-1 Nef peptide pool negative control/reference culture. The chain is built from TRBV9 and TRBJ2-1; tentatively, D is TRBD2 (6 bases). The CDR3 loop is CASSPRGRGEQFF. The CDR3, as DNA: TGTGCCAGCAGCCCCCGGGGTCGGGGGGAGCAGTTCTTC.